Each of the 15 T cell receptor beta chains below was sequenced from the same sample in a study of identical twins. Each CDR3 protein gets one entry after TCRdb re-called the 5' RACE reads with MiXCR. The sample consists of approximately 230,000 distinct CDR3 sequences, 6.5% to 8% of them appearing once. These data also featured in a second study, about T cells expressing NK-cell markers.

Sequencing was carried out using CD8+ T cells sorted from blood. The receptors were gathered from a woman aged 18-35 years in good health.

The genes are TRBV2 and TRBJ2-7, with D unclear. The length of the CDR3 is 14 residues. Trimming removed 3 bases from V and 3 bases from J, with 12 bases in between. The germline gives CDR1 SNHLY, CDR2 FYNNEI. The CDR3 nucleotides read TGTGCCAGCAGTGACATAACGGATCACTACGAGCAGTACTTC. It is translated as CASSDITDHYEQYF.

The chain uses TRBV6-5 and TRBJ1-5; 9 bases are a match to TRBD1. The ends lost 2 bases at V and 2 bases at J; junction bases unmatched: 4. Germline values: CDR1 MNHEY, CDR2 SVGAGI. This CDR3 comprises 16 residues. The CDR3 nucleotides are TGTGCCAGCAGTTACGCCCGGGACAGGGGCAATCAGCCCCAGCATTTT. Translated, it gives CASSYARDRGNQPQHF.

The rearrangement uses TRBV7-9 and TRBJ2-1; 7 nucleotides match TRBD1. Losses at the gene ends were 2 bases for V and 6 bases for J; bases not matched to a gene: 7. The germline CDR1 and CDR2 sequences are SEHNR and FQNEAQ (reference sequence). The CDR3 consists of 15 residues. Here the CDR3 DNA reads TGTGCCAGCAGCTTAAGCCAGGGGGTATTCAATGAGCAGTTCTTC. Translation: CASSLSQGVFNEQFF.

This clonotype showed up many times. The CDR3 here is CASSQFPGHFYEQYF. CDR3 nucleotides: TGTGCCAGCAGCCAATTCCCGGGACACTTCTACGAGCAGTACTTC. This chain joins TRBV16 and TRBJ2-7; D is possibly TRBD1 (6 bases). This CDR3 comprises 15 residues. Trimming shortened V by 1 base and J by 3 bases, and 13 bases separated the two germline ends. Germline loops: CDR1 KGHSY, CDR2 FQNENV.

The table lists this clonotype with a few counts. The rearrangement uses TRBV7-2 and TRBJ2-3, with 14 bases matching TRBD2. Germline V gives CDR1 SGHTA, CDR2 FQGNSA. J gave up 3 bases and V 5 bases, and 7 bases lay outside the gene matches. This CDR3 region has 17 residues. CDR3 bases: TGTGCCAGCAGCCCCGGGACTAGCGGGAGAAAGACAGATACGCAGTATTTT. As protein: CASSPGTSGRKTDTQYF.

This clonotype has ten or more counts. DNA for the CDR3: TGTGCCAGCAGTGAATCCCTCGAGCAGTACTTC. This gives the protein CASSESLEQYF. This chain links TRBV25-1 with TRBJ2-7; unclear D gene. This CDR3 is 11 amino acids long. Trimming took 1 base from V and 6 from J, leaving 4 bases between them. CDR1 and CDR2 from the germline V gene are MGHDK and SYGVNS.

This clonotype came up many times. The rearrangement uses TRBV5-1 and TRBJ2-3, with 8 nucleotides matching TRBD2. Germline lookup yields CDR1 SGHRS and CDR2 YFSETQ. This CDR3 is built from 16 residues. V gave up 0 bases and J gave up 0 bases; unmatched junction bases: 3. The CDR3 DNA sequence: TGCGCCAGCAGCTTGGAGGCTAGCGGGAGCACAGATACGCAGTATTTT. Protein: CASSLEASGSTDTQYF.

In regard to this clonotype: This sequence may be a read error, since a much larger clone differs from it by one base. The chain links TRBV9 to TRBJ2-3, with TRBD2 matching over 9 bases. There are 14 residues in the CDR3. Losses at the gene ends were 3 bases for V and 4 bases for J; bases not matched to a gene: 3. Germline lookup yields CDR1 SGDLS and CDR2 YYNGEE. The CDR3 DNA is TGTGCCAGCAGCGGTAGCGGGAGCTCAGATACGCAGTATTTT. Protein sequence: CASSGSGSSDTQYF.

This clonotype appeared many times. The chain uses TRBV4-3 and TRBJ2-1, with 9 bases aligning to TRBD1. The CDR3 has 16 residues. Germline V gene data show CDR1 as LGHNA and CDR2 as YSLEER. Unmatched junction bases numbered 12, after V lost 6 bases and J lost 6 bases. The CDR3 nucleotides are TGCGCCAGCAGGGAATCTAGGACAGGGGCGAGCAATGAGCAGTTCTTC. Translating gives CASRESRTGASNEQFF.

This clonotype was recorded at least ten times. CDR3 in DNA: TGTGCCAGCAGCGACCGGGACAGCAACACCGGGGAGCTGTTTTTT. This encodes CASSDRDSNTGELFF. The genes are TRBV9 and TRBJ2-2, with 7 bases that match TRBD1. This CDR3 comprises 15 residues. V gave up 3 bases and J gave up 2 bases; unmatched junction bases: 4. Germline V lookup: CDR1 SGDLS, CDR2 YYNGEE. Full variable domain (remainder filled in from reference TRBV9 and TRBJ2-2): DSGVTQTPKHLITATGQRVTLRCSPRSGDLSVYWYQQSLDQGLQFLIQYYNGEERAKGNILERFSAQQFPDLHSELNLSSLELGDSALYFCASSDRDSNTGELFFGEGSRLTVL.

This clonotype has a handful of counts. The chain combines TRBV12-3 or TRBV12-4 with TRBJ2-7; weak D call: TRBD2 (6 bases). CDR3 size: 14 residues. The V and J ends lost 3 bases and 3 bases respectively, with 12 bases between them. Written as DNA, the CDR3 is TGTGCCAGCAGTTTCGGAACTAGCATCTACGAGCAGTACTTC. It yields the protein CASSFGTSIYEQYF.

The V gene is TRBV7-9, the J gene TRBJ1-5; D unclear. V was trimmed by 5 bases and J by 6 bases, leaving 17 bases between them. In germline, CDR1 is SEHNR, CDR2 FQNEAQ (reference sequence). The CDR3 is 15 amino acids. CDR3 DNA: TGTGCCAGCAGCCCTACCGGGGTAAAGGCTCAGCCCCAGCATTTT. Protein: CASSPTGVKAQPQHF.

CDR3 bases: TGTGCCAGCAGCTTAGGGGCGGGAGGTTCATATGAGCAGTTCTTC. It yields the protein CASSLGAGGSYEQFF. The J gene is TRBJ2-1, the V gene TRBV7-9, with 8 positions matching TRBD2. CDR1 is SEHNR and CDR2 is FQNEAQ in the germline V gene (reference sequence). V lost 1 base, J lost 8 bases, and 7 bases stayed unmatched. The CDR3 loop spans 15 amino acids.

Ten or more counts support this clonotype. V and J are TRBV28 and TRBJ2-1; 9 nucleotides agree with TRBD2. Trimming took 6 bases from V and 5 from J; bases not matched to a gene: 5. Germline CDR1 reads MDHEN; CDR2 reads SYDVKM. CDR3 size: 14 residues. CDR3 in amino acids: CASRPAGGNNEQFF. DNA for the CDR3: TGTGCCAGCAGGCCAGCGGGAGGCAACAATGAGCAGTTCTTC.

The genes are TRBV4-3 and TRBJ2-1; weak D call: TRBD1 (6 bases). The CDR3 totals 14 residues. Trimming cost V 4 bases and J 7 bases, with 14 bases left between them. Germline V CDR1 and CDR2: LGHNA, YSLEER. CDR3 in amino acids: CASSPVAGVNEQFF. The CDR3 region has the DNA TGCGCCAGCAGCCCGGTCGCAGGGGTGAATGAGCAGTTCTTC.